Listed below are T cell receptor beta chains from one sample, sequenced in a study of sequential checkpoint blockade in melanoma. Produced via immunoSEQ multiplex PCR; TCRdb's table is partial and in-frame only. The repertoire holds 10,000 to 11,000 clones, with 50% to 65% as singletons. The input for sequencing was CD8+ T cells sorted from blood (inferred from file names), taken from a patient given nivolumab and ipilimumab in sequence. These receptors were obtained from a human donor with melanoma. The CDR3 runs from the conserved cysteine through the conserved F or W. Each record gives: D gene, clone size, J gene, V gene, CDR3 DNA, CDR3 protein. A D gene is named only where the DNA matches it firmly. Clone size is not always given. Where it is, it says once, few, many or a class for expanded clones.

TRBD2 few TRBJ2-1 TRBV19 TGTGCCAGTAGTAAGGAGGGGACTAGCGGAGGACCCTACAATGAGCAGTTCTTC CASSKEGTSGGPYNEQFF
TRBD1 - TRBJ1-1 TRBV6-1 TGTGCCAGCAGTGACTTAATACAGGAGCGGGGACAGGGAGAAGCTTTCTTT CASSDLIQERGQGEAFF
TRBD2 - TRBJ2-7 TRBV19 TGTGCCAGTAGTCCTCGCGGGAGCTCCTACGAGCAGTACTTC CASSPRGSSYEQYF
- few TRBJ1-3 TRBV28 TGTGCCAGCGGGCAGATTCCCATATATTTT CASGQIPIYF
- - TRBJ2-1 TRBV9 TGTGCCAGCAGCGTAGCGGTCGGGGAGCAGTTCTTC CASSVAVGEQFF
- medium-sized TRBJ1-1 TRBV16 TGTGCCAGCAGCGGACTGACCATGAACACTGAAGCTTTCTTT CASSGLTMNTEAFF
TRBD1 - TRBJ2-2 TRBV19 TGTGCCAGTAGTGTAGGACAGGGGGGAAACGGGGAGCTGTTTTTT CASSVGQGGNGELFF
TRBD2 - TRBJ2-1 TRBV7-9 TGTGCCAGCAGCTCACATACGGGACTAGAGATTGAGCAGTTCTTC CASSSHTGLEIEQFF
- - TRBJ1-5 TRBV18 TGTGCCAGCTCACCAAGAGGTTCCGATCAGCCCCAGCATTTT CASSPRGSDQPQHF
- - TRBJ1-1 TRBV28 TGTGCCAGCAGTTGGACAACGAACACTGAAGCTTTCTTT CASSWTTNTEAFF
TRBD1 - TRBJ1-5 TRBV23-1 TGCGCCAGCAGTCTTTCGCGGGACAGGGGCAATCAGCCCCAGCATTTT CASSLSRDRGNQPQHF
TRBD2 - TRBJ2-1 TRBV4-3 TGCGCCAGCAGCCTACGTACCGCCGTACTAGCGGGAGGGGATGAGCAGTTCTTC CASSLRTAVLAGGDEQFF
- - TRBJ2-7 TRBV7-6 TGTGCCAGCAGCCTAGGCAAAGAGGGAGATTGGTACGAGCAGTACTTC CASSLGKEGDWYEQYF
- - TRBJ2-3 TRBV5-4 TGTGCCAGCAGCCAGGATCCGAGAGATACGCAGTATTTT CASSQDPRDTQYF
- once TRBJ1-1 TRBV27 TGTGCCAGCAGTCCAGGGGATGAGACTGAAGCTTTCTTT CASSPGDETEAFF
- medium-sized TRBJ2-7 TRBV10-3 TGTGCCATCAGTGAGTCGGGACACACCTACGAGCAGTACTTC CAISESGHTYEQYF